The 15 T cell receptor beta chains listed next were all sequenced from one sample in a study of control samples from healthy donors and cancer patients. The protocol was immunoSEQ multiplex PCR, while the TCRdb copy is restricted to in-frame clones and leaves out a portion. The data show roughly 80,000 clones, 85% to 90% seen once. The sample consisted of PBMCs. These receptors were collected from a woman aged 60-70 years with head and neck cancer.

J is TRBJ1-1 and V is TRBV11-3; D is perhaps TRBD1 (6 bases). The CDR3 consists of 13 residues. V was pared by 1 base and J by 6 bases, with 9 bases between. Germline V gene data show CDR1 as SGHNT and CDR2 as YENEEA. CDR3 amino acids: CASSLGTGSEAFF. CDR3 DNA: TGTGCCAGCAGCTTAGGCACAGGGTCTGAAGCTTTCTTT.

The chain has TRBV28 and TRBJ2-3, with 15 bases identical to TRBD2. This CDR3 contains 17 residues. CDR1 MDHEN and CDR2 SYDVKM come from the germline V gene. The V gene end was trimmed by 5 bases and the J gene end by 2 bases; junction bases not matched to a gene: 5. CDR3 sequence: CASSPRTSGRVTDTQYF. DNA of the CDR3: TGTGCCAGCAGTCCCCGGACTAGCGGGAGGGTCACAGATACGCAGTATTTT.

This chain connects TRBV6-6 to TRBJ2-3; 7 bases map to TRBD2. The CDR3 runs to 16 residues. The germline gives CDR1 MNHNY, CDR2 SVGAGI (reference sequence). With 6 bases clipped from V and 2 bases from J, the junction kept 11 bases outside the gene matches. The CDR3 here is CASSPRTRTFTDTQYF. DNA of the CDR3: TGTGCCAGCAGCCCCCGGACTAGAACATTCACAGATACGCAGTATTTT.

V usage is TRBV7-9 and J usage is TRBJ1-2; D remains ambiguous. V lost 7 bases to trimming and J lost 2 bases, with 17 bases between them. CDR1 is SEHNR and CDR2 is FQNEAQ in the germline V gene (reference sequence). This CDR3 comprises 15 residues. This CDR3 is CASTRSGGENYGYTF. In DNA form, the CDR3 reads TGTGCCAGCACCAGGAGTGGAGGAGAGAACTATGGCTACACCTTC. The full variable domain, completed using reference TRBV7-9 and TRBJ1-2, is DTGVSQNPRHKITKRGQNVTFRCDPISEHNRLYWYRQTLGQGPEFLTYFQNEAQLEKSRLLSDRFSAERPKGSFSTLEIQRTEQGDSAMYLCASTRSGGENYGYTFGSGTRLTVV.

The V call is TRBV5-4, the J call TRBJ2-1; 10 positions agree with TRBD2. The V gene's germline CDR1 is SGHNT and CDR2 YYREEE (reference sequence). The CDR3 runs to 15 residues. Trimming removed 4 bases from V and 4 bases from J; junction bases left unmatched: 5. CDR3 nucleotide sequence: TGTGCCAGCAGCCGCGGGACTAGCGAGTACAATGAGCAGTTCTTC. Protein: CASSRGTSEYNEQFF.

The CDR3 bases are TGTGCCAGCAGCTTAGGCAGGGGTGGAAACACCATATATTTT. Encoded protein: CASSLGRGGNTIYF. The rearrangement uses TRBV7-8 and TRBJ1-3; D may be TRBD1 (6 bases). This CDR3 comprises 14 residues. Per germline, CDR1 SGHVS and CDR2 FQNEAQ. V was clipped by 1 base and J by 3 bases, with 7 bases between them.

This rearrangement joins TRBV25-1 to TRBJ2-7; TRBD2 agrees at 10 bases. Germline loops: CDR1 MGHDK, CDR2 SYGVNS. V trimming: 8 bases; J trimming: 6 bases; junction bases outside the gene matches: 22. The CDR3 sequence is 18 residues long. The CDR3, as DNA: TGTGCCAGCCAGTTACGGGACAGACTTCTAGCGGGAGTTTCCGAGCAGTACTTC. It translates to CASQLRDRLLAGVSEQYF.

The chain employs TRBV19 and TRBJ2-7, with D unclear. Trimming stripped 3 bases from V and 1 base from J, with 10 bases between. Germline CDR1 and CDR2: LNHDA and SQIVND (reference sequence). The length of the CDR3 is 14 residues. CDR3 protein: CASSIRWESYEQYF. CDR3 DNA: TGTGCCAGTAGTATCCGATGGGAATCCTACGAGCAGTACTTC.

The chain recombines TRBV6-5 with TRBJ1-1; 7 bases align to TRBD1. Germline V gene data show CDR1 as MNHEY and CDR2 as SVGAGI. V shed 6 bases and J 1 base; nucleotides not matched to a gene: 8. The CDR3 extends over 15 amino acids. The CDR3 sequence: CASRKGGTENTEAFF. The CDR3 DNA reads as TGTGCCAGCAGAAAGGGAGGGACAGAGAACACTGAAGCTTTCTTT.

The V call is TRBV29-1, the J call TRBJ1-2; D ambiguous. The CDR3 is 9 residues long. Germline V gives CDR1 SQVTM, CDR2 ANQGSEA. V was clipped by 3 bases and J by 8 bases, with 4 bases between them. The CDR3 loop is CSVDSGYTF. CDR3 DNA sequence: TGCAGCGTTGACTCCGGCTACACCTTC.

The chain combines TRBV9 with TRBJ2-3; 11 nucleotides line up with TRBD2. J gave up 2 bases and V 3 bases, and 5 bases lay outside the gene matches. Germline CDR1 is SGDLS and CDR2 is YYNGEE. The CDR3 has 16 amino acids. The CDR3 loop reads CASSDATSGTTDTQYF. DNA for the CDR3: TGTGCCAGCAGCGACGCGACTAGCGGGACCACAGATACGCAGTATTTT.

The chain is built from TRBV18 and TRBJ2-1, with D maybe TRBD1 (6 bases). There are 16 residues in the CDR3. Per the germline V gene, CDR1 is KGHSH and CDR2 is LQKENI. V was trimmed by 3 bases and J by 4 bases, leaving 16 bases between them. CDR3 sequence (DNA): TGTGCCAGCTCACCCAGTACAGGGAAAGGTTACAATGAGCAGTTCTTC. Its translation: CASSPSTGKGYNEQFF.

The V and J genes are TRBV19 and TRBJ2-3; D not resolved. V was shortened by 2 bases and J by 4 bases, with 7 bases between the two germline ends. Germline loops: CDR1 LNHDA, CDR2 SQIVND (reference sequence). The CDR3 is 13 amino acids. The CDR3 nucleotides are TGTGCCAGTAGTATAACCGGCCCAGATACGCAGTATTTT. Its protein is CASSITGPDTQYF.

The chain joins TRBV12-3 or TRBV12-4 to TRBJ1-1, with TRBD1 as a possible D gene (5 bases). The CDR3 sequence is 13 residues long. V shed 5 bases and J shed 3 bases, with 10 bases lying between them. The CDR3 loop reads CASSRQLDTEAFF. DNA of the CDR3: TGTGCCAGCAGTCGACAGCTGGACACTGAAGCTTTCTTT.

This clone was recorded a few times. The CDR3 sequence is CASSLGTMPETQYF. As DNA, the CDR3 is TGTGCCAGCAGCCTCGGGACTATGCCGGAGACCCAGTACTTC. The chain carries TRBV7-9 and TRBJ2-5; the match to TRBD2 covers 7 bases. Per germline, CDR1 SEHNR and CDR2 FQNEAQ (reference sequence). The CDR3 is made up of 14 amino acids. Trimming removed 5 bases from V and 5 bases from J; junction bases left unmatched: 8.